In its sample, the clone carrying this TCR beta chain was seen a few times. The antigen remains unidentified. This sample was taken from a study of response to subunit inactivated influenza vaccine. Study-level findings and limits: Authors suggested few new T cells are recruited by each seasonal influenza vaccination.

One entry per CDR3 protein results from TCRdb running MiXCR on the RT-PCR reads. The sample lists about half a million distinct CDR3 sequences, roughly 25% occurring once. V was trimmed by 4 bases and J by 0 bases, leaving 16 bases between them. Germline V gives CDR1 SGHAT, CDR2 FQNNGV. CDR3 length: 18 amino acids. The chain carries TRBV11-2 and TRBJ1-6; no clear D. The source material was CD4+ T cells sorted from PBMCs, sampled 4 to 6 days after vaccination. This TCR derives from a man between 50 and 59 years old who received an inactivated influenza vaccine. DNA of the CDR3: TGTGCCAGCAGCTCCGGACTTATGATTAGCTCCTATAATTCACCCCTCCACTTT. Its translation is CASSSGLMISSYNSPLHF.